The 15 T cell receptor beta chains reported below all come from one sample, sequenced in a study of blood T cells in healthy people across ages. The use of a sample-barcoded 5' primer and a J-beta primer mix characterized a second PCR of roughly 6 to 11 cycles. TCRdb used MiXCR to reprocess the 5' RACE reads, holding one entry per CDR3 protein. Here the sample spans roughly 830,000 distinct CDR3 sequences, about 59% being singletons. Source material: blood. The receptor source for this set is a man in his thirties or forties in good health.

DNA for the CDR3: TGTGCCAGCAGTTTTGGCACAGAGACCCAGTACTTC. Translating it yields CASSFGTETQYF. V and J are TRBV12-3 or TRBV12-4 and TRBJ2-5; D gene ambiguous. The length of the CDR3 is 12 residues. With 3 bases removed from V and 4 bases from J, the gap between germline ends came to 6 bases.

This clonotype has only a few counts. This chain connects TRBV7-2 to TRBJ2-3, with D possibly matching TRBD1 (6 bases). This CDR3 is 17 amino acids long. Per germline, CDR1 SGHTA and CDR2 FQGNSA. With 3 bases removed from V and 2 bases from J, the gap between germline ends came to 18 bases. The CDR3 here is CASSFLRSRGFTDTQYF. CDR3 DNA: TGTGCCAGCAGCTTCCTGAGAAGCAGGGGATTCACAGATACGCAGTATTTT.

J is TRBJ2-7 and V is TRBV5-1; no definite D call. V was pared by 4 bases and J by 4 bases, with 12 bases between. Germline assignment: CDR1 SGHRS and CDR2 YFSETQ. CDR3 length: 13 amino acids. The CDR3 DNA is TGCGCCAGCAGCCGTGCCGACGGATACGAGCAGTACTTC. Amino acids: CASSRADGYEQYF.

The chain carries TRBV20-1 and TRBJ2-1; TRBD2 agrees at 7 bases. This CDR3 has 15 amino acids. Germline V gene sequence: CDR1 DFQATT, CDR2 SNEGSKA (reference sequence). J lost 2 bases, V lost 0 bases, and 4 bases had no gene match. CDR3 protein: CSARESGVTYNEQFF. In nucleotides, the CDR3 is TGCAGTGCTAGAGAGAGCGGGGTAACCTACAATGAGCAGTTCTTC.

This clonotype was counted between two and nine times. The V call is TRBV9, the J call TRBJ1-1; D is uncertain. Looked up from germline, CDR1 is SGDLS and CDR2 is YYNGEE. V was shortened by 2 bases and J by 4 bases, with 12 bases between the two germline ends. This CDR3 is built from 14 residues. The CDR3, as DNA: TGTGCCAGCAGCGTCGACCTAGGAGGCACTGAAGCTTTCTTT. Its translation: CASSVDLGGTEAFF.

The chain couples TRBV6-2 or TRBV6-3 to TRBJ2-1; D remains ambiguous. The CDR3 is 11 amino acids. In germline, CDR1 is MNHEY, CDR2 SVGEGT. Trimming took off 6 bases at V and 13 bases at J, with 13 bases between the two ends. CDR3 sequence: CASSPQIIQFF. Here the CDR3 DNA reads TGTGCCAGCAGCCCTCAAATAATCCAGTTCTTC.

The V and J genes are TRBV4-3 and TRBJ2-7, with a tentative D call TRBD2 (6 bases). The germline V gene encodes CDR1 LGHNA and CDR2 YSLEER. V was clipped by 1 base and J by 2 bases, with 12 bases between them. The CDR3 length is 15 residues. As DNA, the CDR3 is TGCGCCAGCAGCCAAGTACACAGGACTACCTACGAGCAGTACTTC. Translating gives CASSQVHRTTYEQYF.

The chain recombines TRBV9 with TRBJ2-5; D is unresolved. TRBJ2-7 matches the DNA end more closely, so the J call is doubtful. The length of the CDR3 is 14 residues. Germline-derived CDR1 and CDR2 are SGDLS and YYNGEE. In DNA, the CDR3 is TGTGCCAGCAGCGTTTCGGGTCTCGCGGACGAGCAGTACTTC. It translates to CASSVSGLADEQYF.

About this clonotype itself: This may be a read error: a much more frequent sequence differs by one nucleotide. This chain connects TRBV20-1 to TRBJ2-4; the D call may be TRBD1 or TRBD2 (5 bases each). This CDR3 has 14 residues. Germline V gene data show CDR1 as DFQATT and CDR2 as SNEGSKA (reference sequence). Between the trimmed V and J ends, which lost 5 bases and 13 bases, there was a span of 24 bases. CDR3 region: CSARPGPMRYGQYF. CDR3 in DNA: TGCAGTGCTCGACCGGGACCGATGCGCTACGGGCAGTACTTC.

The gene calls are TRBV4-3 and TRBJ2-1; tentative D call: TRBD1 (6 bases). Trimming shortened V by 1 base and J by 6 bases, and 10 bases separated the two germline ends. The CDR3 extends over 14 amino acids. The germline gives CDR1 LGHNA, CDR2 YSLEER. The CDR3 here is CASSQAGTINEQFF. DNA of the CDR3: TGCGCCAGCAGCCAAGCCGGGACAATCAATGAGCAGTTCTTC.

The gene calls are TRBV25-1 and TRBJ1-1, with D perhaps matching TRBD1 (6 bases). V lost 4 bases and J lost 6, with 12 bases in between. The CDR3 spans 13 residues. Germline assignment: CDR1 MGHDK and CDR2 SYGVNS. In DNA form, the CDR3 reads TGTGCCAGCAGTGTGGGGGCAGTTGCTGAAGCTTTCTTT. Protein product: CASSVGAVAEAFF.

The rearrangement uses TRBV5-1 and TRBJ2-5, with D perhaps being TRBD1 or TRBD2 (5 bases each). V was shortened by 4 bases and J by 5 bases, with 15 bases between the two germline ends. This CDR3 is 14 amino acids long. CDR1 SGHRS and CDR2 YFSETQ come from the germline V gene. The DNA of the CDR3 is TGCGCCAGCAGCATCGGGACGGCCGACGAGACCCAGTACTTC. Its protein is CASSIGTADETQYF.

CDR3 in DNA: TGCGCCAGCAGCGCCCTAGCGGGGGGGCTTGGTGAGCAGTTCTTC. It is translated as CASSALAGGLGEQFF. V usage is TRBV5-1 and J usage is TRBJ2-1; 12 bases map to TRBD2. CDR1 and CDR2 (germline): SGHRS, YFSETQ. This CDR3 spans 15 amino acids. After removal of 4 bases from V and 9 bases from J, the junction contained 8 bases not matched to a gene.

V usage is TRBV2 and J usage is TRBJ1-5; no firm D call. The V end was cut by 7 bases, the J end by 3 bases, with 10 bases between. Germline V gives CDR1 SNHLY, CDR2 FYNNEI. This CDR3 region has 13 residues. Here the CDR3 reads CASTPGYNQPQHF. As DNA, the CDR3 is TGTGCCAGCACCCCGGGGTACAATCAGCCCCAGCATTTT.

This chain uses TRBV28 with TRBJ2-7, with a tentative D call TRBD1 (5 bases). The CDR3 has 16 residues. The V and J ends lost 8 bases and 0 bases respectively, with 20 bases between them. The germline V gene has CDR1 MDHEN and CDR2 SYDVKM. The CDR3 is CASRFTDKGFSYEQYF. The DNA for the CDR3 is TGTGCCAGCCGATTTACGGACAAAGGATTCTCCTACGAGCAGTACTTC.